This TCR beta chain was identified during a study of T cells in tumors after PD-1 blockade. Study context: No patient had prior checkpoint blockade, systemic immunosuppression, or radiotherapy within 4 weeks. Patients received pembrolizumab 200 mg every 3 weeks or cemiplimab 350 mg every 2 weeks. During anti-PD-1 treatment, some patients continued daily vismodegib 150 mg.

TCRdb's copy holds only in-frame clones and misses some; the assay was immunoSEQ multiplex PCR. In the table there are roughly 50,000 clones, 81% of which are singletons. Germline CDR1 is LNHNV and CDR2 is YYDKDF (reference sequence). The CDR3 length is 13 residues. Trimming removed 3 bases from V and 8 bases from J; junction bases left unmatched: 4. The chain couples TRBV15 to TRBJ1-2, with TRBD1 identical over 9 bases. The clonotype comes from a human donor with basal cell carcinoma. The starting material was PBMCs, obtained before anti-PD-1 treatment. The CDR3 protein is CATSSRTGEGYTF. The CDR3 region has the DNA TGTGCCACCAGCAGCCGGACAGGGGAAGGCTACACCTTC.